This T cell receptor (beta chain) is drawn from a study of T cells in tuberculosis. Time point reported: new active TB diagnosis, blood taken before or within 7 days of starting treatment. The germline gives CDR1 ENHRY, CDR2 SYGVKD. The CDR3 has 12 amino acids. V lost 7 bases, J lost 7 bases, and 14 bases lay in between. Using immunoSEQ multiplex PCR, the repertoire was profiled, and TCRdb retains in-frame clones only, with some absent. The repertoire holds 20,000 to 25,000 clones, with 70% to 90% as singletons. This sequence originates from an adult with tuberculosis. Sequencing was performed on PBMCs, taken at tuberculosis diagnosis. The V call is TRBV10-3, the J call TRBJ2-7; TRBD2 might be the D (6 bases). CDR3 in DNA: TGTGCCATCACCCCGACGGGGAGGGAGCAGTACTTC. It translates to CAITPTGREQYF.